A single T cell receptor beta chain is shown here with its context. Its antigen is undetermined. Here immunoSEQ multiplex PCR was the method, and the copy in TCRdb shows in-frame clones only, minus some. The data contain 84,000 or so clones, around 87% of them singletons. Trimming removed 4 bases from V and 4 bases from J, with 11 bases in between. CDR1 and CDR2 (germline): LNHDA, SQIVND (reference sequence). The CDR3 sequence is 13 residues long. This record comes from a study of T cell responses to AZD1222 COVID-19 vaccine. Points from the study as a whole: Among spike-specific TCRs, nearly half reportedly target unmutated variant regions. The sample set comprised mostly white British donors with more females, and clonal diversity was possibly underestimated. Just a handful of AZD1222 recipients were seropositive at baseline.

The gene calls are TRBV19 and TRBJ2-7; maybe TRBD1 (6 bases). The sequence was obtained from an adult in good health. Sequencing used peripheral blood, obtained on day 0 of AZD1222 vaccination. The CDR3 sequence: CASSTGDRYEQYF. CDR3 DNA: TGTGCCAGTAGTACAGGGGATAGGTACGAGCAGTACTTC.